This section outlines one TCR beta chain sequence together with its context. The data are from a study of OX40 agonist ivuxolimab in advanced cancers. At the level of the study: Three patients showed partial responses: one hepatocellular carcinoma and two cutaneous melanoma cases.

This table comes from immunoSEQ multiplex PCR, and its TCRdb copy is limited to in-frame clones, with some not included. The data contain about 61,000 clones, 75% to 90% of them singletons. Unmatched junction bases numbered 14, after V lost 5 bases and J lost 6 bases. CDR1 and CDR2 from the germline V gene are SGHAT and FQDESV (reference sequence). The CDR3 runs 18 residues. The origin of this receptor is an adult with an advanced solid tumor such as melanoma, head and neck, liver or kidney cancer. This rearrangement joins TRBV11-1 to TRBJ1-6; the match to TRBD1 covers 9 bases. Sequenced here: CD4+ or CD8+ T cells sorted from blood, sampled in a trial of the OX40 agonist ivuxolimab. CDR3 sequence reads: CASSHESGTGWGNSPLHF. The CDR3 nucleotides are TGTGCCAGCAGCCACGAATCCGGGACAGGGTGGGGTAATTCACCCCTCCACTTT.